The T cell receptor beta chain described here comes from a study of blood T cell repertoires in COVID-19. At the level of the study: Spain, Italy and the United States supplied samples that represented acute and convalescent COVID-19. The analysed material was cDNA or gDNA that came from T cells, B-cell-depleted T cells, or PBMCs.

Original data processing: Nucleated cell counts were estimated from reference gene primer amplification. TCRdb keeps only in-frame clones here, not all; method: immunoSEQ multiplex PCR. V and J calls and clone size are those listed in that table; D and trimming were worked out from the DNA. The sample records about 170,000 clones, around nine tenths being singletons. This clone was found once. The specimen was peripheral blood. This TCR was sampled from a man in his late teens or twenties with active or convalescent COVID-19.

CDR3 region: CATSDPHSGQANTGELFF. CDR3 nucleotides: TGTGCCACCAGTGATCCCCACAGTGGACAGGCGAACACCGGGGAGCTGTTTTTT. The chain couples TRBV24-1 to TRBJ2-2; 7 bases match TRBD1. Per germline, CDR1 KGHDR and CDR2 SFDVKD. V lost 3 bases to trimming and J lost 0 bases; unmatched junction nucleotides: 9. The CDR3 is made up of 18 amino acids.